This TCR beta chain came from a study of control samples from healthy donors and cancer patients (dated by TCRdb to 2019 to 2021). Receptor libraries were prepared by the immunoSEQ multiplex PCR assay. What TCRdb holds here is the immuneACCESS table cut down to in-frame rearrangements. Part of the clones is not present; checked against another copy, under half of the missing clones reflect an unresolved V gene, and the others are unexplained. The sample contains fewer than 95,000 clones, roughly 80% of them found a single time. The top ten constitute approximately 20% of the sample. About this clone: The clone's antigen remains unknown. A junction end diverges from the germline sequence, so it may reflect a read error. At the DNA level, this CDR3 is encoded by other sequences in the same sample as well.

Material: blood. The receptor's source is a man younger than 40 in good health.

The sequence in DNA is TGTGCCAGTAGCCAACTCGCGGGGCGCGGGGCCTACGAGCAGTACTTC. Its translation reads: CASSQLAGRGAYEQYF. Recombination linked TRBV14 to TRBJ2-7; TRBD2 is a possible D gene, resting on 6 matching bases. Counted from cysteine to phenylalanine, this CDR3 has 16 amino acids. The entry retains the CDR3 DNA only, 48 bases that are in frame from base 1. Taken from the germline V gene, the CDR1 and CDR2 loops are SGHDN and FVKESK.